These T cell receptor beta chains were read from a single sample in a study of T cell repertoires in cytomegalovirus infection. TCRdb re-derived calls from the reads in MiXCR, one entry per CDR3 protein. Of 200,000 to 300,000 distinct CDR3 sequences listed, roughly an eighth were seen once; the top ten hold 1.6%. The sample was PBMCs. The origin of the receptors is a human donor in good health (CMV status not recorded). Some clones in this sample may be carry-over from other donors' samples. Each CDR3 is given with its conserved first and last residue.

J gene | V gene | CDR3 protein
TRBJ1-2 | TRBV3-1 | CASSPSSYGYTF
TRBJ1-5 | TRBV7-8 | CASSLGGEKGPQHF
TRBJ2-3 | TRBV5-6 | CASSLGVQGRADTQYF
TRBJ2-3 | TRBV6-2/TRBV6-3 | CASRGGTQYF
TRBJ2-1 | TRBV19 | CASSLGTSGVDEQFF
TRBJ1-5 | TRBV6-1 | CASSSMRREGQPQHF
TRBJ2-7 | TRBV20-1 | CSARRPGGSYEQYF
TRBJ1-5 | TRBV5-5 | CASSFGGMSNQPQHF
TRBJ1-3 | TRBV19 | CASSPGLPSSGNTIYF
TRBJ1-2 | TRBV7-2 | CASSLTDRGRDGYTF